Reported below is one T cell receptor beta chain. Its antigen is not known. This entry comes from a study of T cell responses to AZD1222 COVID-19 vaccine. The repertoire was sequenced with immunoSEQ multiplex PCR; TCRdb's copy has only in-frame clones and lacks some. The sample holds some 150,000 clones; around 92% are singletons and the top ten take around 3.3%. Study-wide results and caveats: Receipt of two AZD1222 doses was followed by a rise in Spike-specific TCR breadth and depth. The donors showed a predominance of white British ancestry and of females, with possible underestimation of clonal diversity.

The sequence derives from an adult who received the AZD1222 COVID-19 vaccine. Material: peripheral blood, obtained 28 days after the second AZD1222 dose.

This chain's CDR3 is CASNYPPGLNTEAFF. The CDR3 region has the DNA TGTGCCAGCAACTATCCCCCGGGGTTGAACACTGAAGCTTTCTTT. This chain links TRBV7-2 with TRBJ1-1; no firm D call. V was shortened by 7 bases and J by 0 bases, with 15 bases between the two germline ends. Germline V CDR1 and CDR2: SGHTA, FQGNSA. The CDR3 loop spans 15 amino acids.